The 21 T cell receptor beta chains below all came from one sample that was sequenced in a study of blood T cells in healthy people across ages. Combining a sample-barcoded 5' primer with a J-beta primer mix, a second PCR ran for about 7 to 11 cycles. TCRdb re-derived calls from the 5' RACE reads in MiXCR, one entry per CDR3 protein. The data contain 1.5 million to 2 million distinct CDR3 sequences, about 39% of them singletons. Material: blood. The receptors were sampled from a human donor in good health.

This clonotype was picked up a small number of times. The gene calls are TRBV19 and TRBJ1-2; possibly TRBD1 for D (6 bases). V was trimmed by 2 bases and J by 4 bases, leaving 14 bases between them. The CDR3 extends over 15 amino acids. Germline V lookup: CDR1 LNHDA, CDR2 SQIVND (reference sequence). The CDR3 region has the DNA TGTGCCAGTAGTATACAAACGGACAGCGGCTATGGCTACACCTTC. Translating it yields CASSIQTDSGYGYTF.

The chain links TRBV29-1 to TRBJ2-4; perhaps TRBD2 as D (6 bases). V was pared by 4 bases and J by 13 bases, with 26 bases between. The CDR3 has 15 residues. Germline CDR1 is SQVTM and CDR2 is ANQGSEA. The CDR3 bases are TGCAGCGTTGGTAAGGTAGACGGGCGGGAATTGGAGCAGTACTTC. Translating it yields CSVGKVDGRELEQYF.

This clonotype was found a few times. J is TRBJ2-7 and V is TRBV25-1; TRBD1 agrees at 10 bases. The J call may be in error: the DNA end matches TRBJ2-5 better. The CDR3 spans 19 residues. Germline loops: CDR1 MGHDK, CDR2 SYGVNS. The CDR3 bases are TGTGCCAGCAGTGAATATTTTAGCGGTCGAGACAGGGGGCTGGGGACCCAGTACTTC. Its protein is CASSEYFSGRDRGLGTQYF.

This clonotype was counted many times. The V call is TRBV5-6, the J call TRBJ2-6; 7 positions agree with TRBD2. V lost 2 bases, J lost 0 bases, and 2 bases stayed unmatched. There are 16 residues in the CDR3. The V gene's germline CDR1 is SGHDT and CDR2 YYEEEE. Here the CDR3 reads CASSLAGPSGANVLTF. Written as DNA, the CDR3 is TGTGCCAGCAGCTTAGCGGGACCCTCTGGGGCCAACGTCCTGACTTTC.

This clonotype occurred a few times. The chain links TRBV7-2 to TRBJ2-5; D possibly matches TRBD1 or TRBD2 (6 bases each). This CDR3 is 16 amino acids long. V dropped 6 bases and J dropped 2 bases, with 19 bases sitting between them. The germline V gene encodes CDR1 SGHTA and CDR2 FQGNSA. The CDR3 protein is CASSYVAGHPQETQYF. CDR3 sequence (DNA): TGTGCCAGCAGTTATGTCGCGGGACACCCACAAGAGACCCAGTACTTC.

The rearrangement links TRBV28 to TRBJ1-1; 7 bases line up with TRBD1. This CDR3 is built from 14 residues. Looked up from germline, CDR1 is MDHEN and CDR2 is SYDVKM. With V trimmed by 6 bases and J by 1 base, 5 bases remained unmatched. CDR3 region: CASRPYRGNTEAFF. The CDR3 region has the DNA TGTGCCAGCAGACCCTACAGGGGGAACACTGAAGCTTTCTTT.

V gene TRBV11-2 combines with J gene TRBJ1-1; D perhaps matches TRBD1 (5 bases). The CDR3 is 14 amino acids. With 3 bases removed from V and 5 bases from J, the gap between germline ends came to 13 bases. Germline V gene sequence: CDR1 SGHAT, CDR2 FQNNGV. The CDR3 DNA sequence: TGTGCCAGCAGCTTTTGGCAGGGTGGAACTGAAGCTTTCTTT. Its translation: CASSFWQGGTEAFF. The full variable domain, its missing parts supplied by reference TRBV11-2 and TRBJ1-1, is EAGVAQSPRYKIIEKRQSVAFWCNPISGHATLYWYQQILGQGPKLLIQFQNNGVVDDSQLPKDRFSAERLKGVDSTLKIQPAKLEDSAVYLCASSFWQGGTEAFFGQGTRLTVV.

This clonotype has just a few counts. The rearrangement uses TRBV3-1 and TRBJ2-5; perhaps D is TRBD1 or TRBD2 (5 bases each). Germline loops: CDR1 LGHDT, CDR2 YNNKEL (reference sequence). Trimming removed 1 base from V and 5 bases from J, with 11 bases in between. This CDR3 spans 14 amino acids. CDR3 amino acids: CASSQALAGETQYF. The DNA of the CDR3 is TGTGCCAGCAGCCAAGCGCTAGCAGGGGAGACCCAGTACTTC.

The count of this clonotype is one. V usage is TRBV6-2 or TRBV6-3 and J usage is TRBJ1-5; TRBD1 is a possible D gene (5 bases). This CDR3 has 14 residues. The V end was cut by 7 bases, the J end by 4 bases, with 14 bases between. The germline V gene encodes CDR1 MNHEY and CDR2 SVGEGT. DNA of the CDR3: TGTGCCAGCACCCACTGGGACGGGAATCAGCCCCAGCATTTT. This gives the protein CASTHWDGNQPQHF.

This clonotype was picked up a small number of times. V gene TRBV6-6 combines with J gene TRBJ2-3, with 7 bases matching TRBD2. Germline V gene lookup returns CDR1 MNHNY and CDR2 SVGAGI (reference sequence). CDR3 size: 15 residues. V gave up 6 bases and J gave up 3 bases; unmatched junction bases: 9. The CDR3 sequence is CASSRGVAETDTQYF. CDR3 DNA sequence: TGTGCCAGCAGCCGGGGGGTAGCGGAAACAGATACGCAGTATTTT.

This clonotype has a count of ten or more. CDR3: CASSLVFGKSFYEQYF. The CDR3 DNA reads TGTGCCAGCAGCTTAGTTTTCGGGAAAAGCTTCTACGAGCAGTACTTC. The V gene is TRBV7-6, the J gene TRBJ2-4, with D possibly being TRBD2 (5 bases). The end of the DNA aligns better with TRBJ2-7, so the J call may be wrong. This CDR3 spans 16 amino acids. Germline assignment: CDR1 SGHVS and CDR2 FNYEAQ.

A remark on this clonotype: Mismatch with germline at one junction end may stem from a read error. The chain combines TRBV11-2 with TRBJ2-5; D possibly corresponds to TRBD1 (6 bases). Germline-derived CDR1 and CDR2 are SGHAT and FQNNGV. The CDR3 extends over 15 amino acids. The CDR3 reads CASSLAQGPSGSQDF. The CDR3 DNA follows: TGTGCCAGCAGCTTAGCTCAGGGGCCCTCGGGGAGCCAGGACTTC.

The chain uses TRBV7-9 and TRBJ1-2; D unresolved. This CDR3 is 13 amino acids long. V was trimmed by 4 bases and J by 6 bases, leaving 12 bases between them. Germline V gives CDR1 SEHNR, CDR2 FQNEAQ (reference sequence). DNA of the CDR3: TGTGCCAGCAGCTCGGCGGGGAACCATGGCTACACCTTC. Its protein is CASSSAGNHGYTF.

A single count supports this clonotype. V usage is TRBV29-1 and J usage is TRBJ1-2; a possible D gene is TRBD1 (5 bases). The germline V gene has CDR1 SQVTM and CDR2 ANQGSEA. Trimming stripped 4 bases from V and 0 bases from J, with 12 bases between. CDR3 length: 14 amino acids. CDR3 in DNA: TGCAGCGTTGGCGAGGGGTTGGCTAACTATGGCTACACCTTC. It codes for CSVGEGLANYGYTF.

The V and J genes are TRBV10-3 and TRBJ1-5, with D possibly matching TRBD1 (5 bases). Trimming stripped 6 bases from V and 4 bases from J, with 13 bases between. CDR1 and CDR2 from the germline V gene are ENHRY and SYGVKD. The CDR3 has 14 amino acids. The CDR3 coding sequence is TGTGCCATCAGCACAGGACTTGGTAATCAGCCCCAGCATTTT. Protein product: CAISTGLGNQPQHF.

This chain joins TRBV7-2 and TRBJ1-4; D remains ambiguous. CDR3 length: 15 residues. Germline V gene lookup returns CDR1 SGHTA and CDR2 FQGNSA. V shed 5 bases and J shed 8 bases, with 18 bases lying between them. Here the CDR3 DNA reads TGTGCCAGCAGCCCAAATGGGATCTGGGAAGAAAAACTGTTTTTT. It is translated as CASSPNGIWEEKLFF. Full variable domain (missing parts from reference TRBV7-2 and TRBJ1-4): GAGVSQSPSNKVTEKGKDVELRCDPISGHTALYWYRQSLGQGLEFLIYFQGNSAPDKSGLPSDRFSAERTGGSVSTLTIQRTQQEDSAVYLCASSPNGIWEEKLFFGSGTQLSVL.

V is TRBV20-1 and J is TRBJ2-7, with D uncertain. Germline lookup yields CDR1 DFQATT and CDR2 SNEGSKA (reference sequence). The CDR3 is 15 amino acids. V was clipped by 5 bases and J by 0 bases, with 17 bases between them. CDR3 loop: CSAWDPGEHSYEQYF. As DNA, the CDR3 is TGCAGTGCTTGGGATCCTGGAGAACACTCCTACGAGCAGTACTTC.

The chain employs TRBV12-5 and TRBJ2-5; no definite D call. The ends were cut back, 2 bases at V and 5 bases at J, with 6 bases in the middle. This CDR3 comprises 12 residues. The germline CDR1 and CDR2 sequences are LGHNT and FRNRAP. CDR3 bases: TGTGCTAGTGGTTTGTTTAGGGAGACCCAGTACTTC. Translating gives CASGLFRETQYF.

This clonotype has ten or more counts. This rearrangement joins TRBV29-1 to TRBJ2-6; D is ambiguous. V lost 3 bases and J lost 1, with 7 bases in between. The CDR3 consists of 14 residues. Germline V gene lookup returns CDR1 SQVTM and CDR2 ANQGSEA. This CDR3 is CSVDYASGANVLTF. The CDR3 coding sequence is TGCAGCGTTGATTACGCGTCTGGGGCCAACGTCCTGACTTTC. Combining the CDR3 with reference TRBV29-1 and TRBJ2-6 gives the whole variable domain SAVISQKPSRDICQRGTSLTIQCQVDSQVTMMFWYRQQPGQSLTLIATANQGSEATYESGFVIDKFPISRPNLTFSTLTVSNMSPEDSSIYLCSVDYASGANVLTFGAGSRLTVL.

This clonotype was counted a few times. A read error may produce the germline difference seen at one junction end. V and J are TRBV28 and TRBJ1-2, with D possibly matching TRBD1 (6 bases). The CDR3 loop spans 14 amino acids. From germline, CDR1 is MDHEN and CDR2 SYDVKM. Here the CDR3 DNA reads TGTGCCGGCAGTCTTACGGGACACACCTATGGCTACACCTTC. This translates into CAGSLTGHTYGYTF.

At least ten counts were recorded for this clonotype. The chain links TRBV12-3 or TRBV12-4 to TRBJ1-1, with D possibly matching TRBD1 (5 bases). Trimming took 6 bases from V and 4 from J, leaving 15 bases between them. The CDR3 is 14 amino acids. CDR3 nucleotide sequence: TGTGCCAGCAGGCCCCTGGGGGGTGGCACTGAAGCTTTCTTT. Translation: CASRPLGGGTEAFF.